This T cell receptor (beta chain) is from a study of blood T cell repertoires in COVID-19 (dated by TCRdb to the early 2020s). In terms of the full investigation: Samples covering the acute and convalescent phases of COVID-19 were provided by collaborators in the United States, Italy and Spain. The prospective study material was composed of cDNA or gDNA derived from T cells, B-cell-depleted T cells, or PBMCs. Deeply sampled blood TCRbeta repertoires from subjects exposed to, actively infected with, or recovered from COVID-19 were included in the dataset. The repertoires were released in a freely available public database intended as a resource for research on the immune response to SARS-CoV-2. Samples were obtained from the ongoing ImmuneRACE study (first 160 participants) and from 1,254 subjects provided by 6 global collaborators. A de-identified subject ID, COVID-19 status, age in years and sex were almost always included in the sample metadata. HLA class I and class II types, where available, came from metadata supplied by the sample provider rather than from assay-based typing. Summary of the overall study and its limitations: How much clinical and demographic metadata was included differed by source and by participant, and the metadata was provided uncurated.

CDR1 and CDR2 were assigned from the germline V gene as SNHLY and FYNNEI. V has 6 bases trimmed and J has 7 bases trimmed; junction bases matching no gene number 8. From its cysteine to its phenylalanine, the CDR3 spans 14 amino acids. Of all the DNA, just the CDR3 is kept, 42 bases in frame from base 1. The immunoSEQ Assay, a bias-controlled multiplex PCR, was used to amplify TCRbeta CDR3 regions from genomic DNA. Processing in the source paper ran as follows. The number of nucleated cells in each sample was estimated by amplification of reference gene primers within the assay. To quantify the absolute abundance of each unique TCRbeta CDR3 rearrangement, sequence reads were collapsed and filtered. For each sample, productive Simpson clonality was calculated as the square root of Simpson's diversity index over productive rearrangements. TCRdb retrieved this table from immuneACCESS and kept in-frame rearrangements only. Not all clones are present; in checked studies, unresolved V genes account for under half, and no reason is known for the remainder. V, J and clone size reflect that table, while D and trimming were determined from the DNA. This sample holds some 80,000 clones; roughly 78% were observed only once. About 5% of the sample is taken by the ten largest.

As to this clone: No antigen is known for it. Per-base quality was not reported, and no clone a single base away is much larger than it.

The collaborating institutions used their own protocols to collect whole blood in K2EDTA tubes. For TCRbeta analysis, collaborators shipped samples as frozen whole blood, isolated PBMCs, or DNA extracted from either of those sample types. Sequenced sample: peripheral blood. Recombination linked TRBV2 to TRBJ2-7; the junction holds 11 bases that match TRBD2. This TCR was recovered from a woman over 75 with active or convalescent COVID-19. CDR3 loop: CASRAIGTSGEQYF. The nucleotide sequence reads TGTGCCAGCAGGGCCATTGGGACTAGCGGTGAGCAGTACTTC.